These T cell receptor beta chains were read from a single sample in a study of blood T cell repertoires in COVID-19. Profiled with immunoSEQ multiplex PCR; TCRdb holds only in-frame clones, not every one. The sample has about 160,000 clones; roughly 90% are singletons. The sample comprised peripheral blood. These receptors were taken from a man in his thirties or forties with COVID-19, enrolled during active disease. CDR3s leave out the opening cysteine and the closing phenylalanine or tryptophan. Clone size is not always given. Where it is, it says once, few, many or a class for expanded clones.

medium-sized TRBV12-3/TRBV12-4 ASTSAGGGTQY
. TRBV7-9 ASSSFGTGIHEQY
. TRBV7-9 ASSLGLQASYNEQF
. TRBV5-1 ASSLVGLAGGAYEQY
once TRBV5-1 ASSPGQGEINEKLF
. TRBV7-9 ASKLQGGGYEQY
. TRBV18 ASSPGTANTEAF
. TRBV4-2 ASSQDWTGVYEQY
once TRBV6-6 ASSYGHLKSYEQY
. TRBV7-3 ASSQTGGGEKLF
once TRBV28 ASSPLTPQGYGYT
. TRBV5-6 ATTDSSYEQY
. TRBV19 ASRSGGRTDTQY
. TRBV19 ASSVQLWRQNTEAF
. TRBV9 ASSKESGAGNTIY
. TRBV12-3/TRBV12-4 ASSLSRDQPQH
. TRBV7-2 ASSLRRGQF
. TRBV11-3 ASSQRTGGGQETQY
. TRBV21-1 ASSPRDTEAF
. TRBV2 ASSDRTFTYGYT
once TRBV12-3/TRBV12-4 ASSLRGTYEQY
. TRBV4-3 ASSQDGGQGTDTQY
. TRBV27 ASSPYSGMNTEAF
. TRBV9 ASSVEARGPTNEKLF
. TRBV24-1 ATSDRGRQGAYNEQF
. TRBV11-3 ASSPSALLYNEQF
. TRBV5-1 ASSLAGGVSYEQY
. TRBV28 ASSRRVNTEAF
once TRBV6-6 ASRRSGGRGYT
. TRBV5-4 ASSPGTGDQPQH
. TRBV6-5 ASSYSQGANQPQH
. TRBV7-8 ASSPQSPSYEQY
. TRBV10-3 AISVGTSGGYKDGEQF
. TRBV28 ASSPQGGKETQY
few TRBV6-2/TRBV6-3 ASSYSRDRLQEEKLF
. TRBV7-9 ASSLGSSGEQY
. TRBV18 ASSPPDRGPSGPQH
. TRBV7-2 ASSLAHQETIY
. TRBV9 ASSPGFEQF
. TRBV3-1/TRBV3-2 ASSPTSGQETQY
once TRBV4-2 ASSPGQMGQPQH
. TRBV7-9 ASSLAIGTGGVTQY
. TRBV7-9 ASSLDLGRVNEQY
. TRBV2 ASRFATGASGELF
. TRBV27 ASSFAGTGGHT
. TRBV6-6 ASSYSGGQNYGYT
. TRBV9 ASSVGTGGEQF
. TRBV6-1 ASSDGLQGAQETQY
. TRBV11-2 ASSLGRSRSSYNSPLH
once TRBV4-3 ASSQDWGEGRAYEQY